The present entry profiles one T cell receptor beta chain with its context. The target antigen is unknown. Germline is not matched at one junction end, which may reflect a read error. Molecules of cDNA were individually given unique molecular identifiers that were attached to them. Each CDR3 protein is one row after TCRdb ran MiXCR on the 5' RACE reads. The repertoire consists of about 77,000 distinct CDR3 sequences, with roughly 9.6% occurring once and the leading ten covering 4.5% to 5%. Germline assignment: CDR1 LNHNV and CDR2 YYDKDF (reference sequence). The CDR3 is made up of 17 amino acids. The source of the sample is a study of early T cells in non-severe SARS-CoV-2 infection. As for the study in general: The authors sequenced bulk RNA from unsorted whole blood, leaving chains unpaired.

Study-level findings and limits: Private and CD4 specificities were missed by VDJdb matching, which favored anti-spike CD8 responses.

Sequenced material: whole blood. The chain combines TRBV15 with TRBJ2-5; 11 bases align to TRBD2. The clonotype comes from an adult who was a healthcare worker with PCR-confirmed SARS-CoV-2 infection or an uninfected control (not recorded which). The DNA for the CDR3 is TGTGCCACCAGCGGAGATAAACTAGCGGGGGTCCAAGAGACCCAGTACTTC. Its translation: CATSGDKLAGVQETQYF.